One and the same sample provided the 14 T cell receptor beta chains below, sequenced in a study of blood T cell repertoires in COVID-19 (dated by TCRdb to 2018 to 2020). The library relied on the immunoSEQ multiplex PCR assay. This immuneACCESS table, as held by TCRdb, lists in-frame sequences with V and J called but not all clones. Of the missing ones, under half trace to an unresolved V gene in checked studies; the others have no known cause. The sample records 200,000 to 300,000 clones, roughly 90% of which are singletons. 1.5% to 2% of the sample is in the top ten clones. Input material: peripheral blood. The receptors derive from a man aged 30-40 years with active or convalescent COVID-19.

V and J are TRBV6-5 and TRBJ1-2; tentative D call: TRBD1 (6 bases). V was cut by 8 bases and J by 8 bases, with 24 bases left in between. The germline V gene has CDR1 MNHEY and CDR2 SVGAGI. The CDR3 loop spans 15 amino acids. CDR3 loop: CASLGTPTGLGGYTF. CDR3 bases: TGTGCCAGCTTGGGGACCCCAACAGGGCTTGGGGGCTACACCTTC.

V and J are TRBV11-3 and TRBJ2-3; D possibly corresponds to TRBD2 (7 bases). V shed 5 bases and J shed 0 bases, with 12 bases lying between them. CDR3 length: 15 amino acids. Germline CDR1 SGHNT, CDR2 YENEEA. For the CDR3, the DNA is TGTGCCAGCAGCGTCGGGGGGCCCAGCACAGATACGCAGTATTTT. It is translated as CASSVGGPSTDTQYF.

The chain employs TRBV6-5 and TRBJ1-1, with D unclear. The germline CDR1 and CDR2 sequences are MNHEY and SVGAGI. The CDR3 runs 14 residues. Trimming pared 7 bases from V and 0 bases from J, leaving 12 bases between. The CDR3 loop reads CASKPDIMNTEAFF. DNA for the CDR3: TGTGCCAGCAAGCCAGACATTATGAACACTGAAGCTTTCTTT.

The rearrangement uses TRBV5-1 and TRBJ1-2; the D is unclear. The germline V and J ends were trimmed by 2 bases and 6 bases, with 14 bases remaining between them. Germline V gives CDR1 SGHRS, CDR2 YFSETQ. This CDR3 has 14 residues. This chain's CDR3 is CASSLGSSPNGYTF. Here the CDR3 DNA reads TGCGCCAGCAGCTTAGGGAGTTCCCCTAATGGCTACACCTTC.

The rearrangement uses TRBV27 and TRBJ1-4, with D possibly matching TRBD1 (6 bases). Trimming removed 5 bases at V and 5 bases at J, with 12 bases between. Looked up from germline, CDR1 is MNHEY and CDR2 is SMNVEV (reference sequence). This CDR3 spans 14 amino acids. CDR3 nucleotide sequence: TGTGCCAGCAGTACCAGGGGTCTAAATGAAAAACTGTTTTTT. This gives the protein CASSTRGLNEKLFF. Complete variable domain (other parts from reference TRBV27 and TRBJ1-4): EAQVTQNPRYLITVTGKKLTVTCSQNMNHEYMSWYRQDPGLGLRQIYYSMNVEVTDKGDVPEGYKVSRKEKRNFPLILESPSPNQTSLYFCASSTRGLNEKLFFGSGTQLSVL.

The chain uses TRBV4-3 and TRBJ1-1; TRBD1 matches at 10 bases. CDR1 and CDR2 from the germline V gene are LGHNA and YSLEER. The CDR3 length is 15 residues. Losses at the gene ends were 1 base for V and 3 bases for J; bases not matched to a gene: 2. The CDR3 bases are TGCGCCAGCAGCCAAGGACAGGGGGCCTACACTGAAGCTTTCTTT. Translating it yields CASSQGQGAYTEAFF.

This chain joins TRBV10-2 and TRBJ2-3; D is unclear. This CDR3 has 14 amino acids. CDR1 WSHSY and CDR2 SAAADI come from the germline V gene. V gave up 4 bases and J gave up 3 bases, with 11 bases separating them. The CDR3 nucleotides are TGCGCCAGCAGTGCTACTCTCTGGACAGATACGCAGTATTTT. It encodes CASSATLWTDTQYF.

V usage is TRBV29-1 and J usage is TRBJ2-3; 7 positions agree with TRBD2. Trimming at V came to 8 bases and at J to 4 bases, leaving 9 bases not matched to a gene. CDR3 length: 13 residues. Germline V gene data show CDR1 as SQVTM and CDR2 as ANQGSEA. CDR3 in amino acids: CSPTPTSPDTQYF. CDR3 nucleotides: TGCAGCCCGACTCCGACTAGCCCAGATACGCAGTATTTT.

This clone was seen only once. CDR3 protein: CASSYSSRGLNSPLHF. The CDR3 DNA follows: TGTGCCAGCAGTTACTCGAGCCGGGGGTTGAATTCACCCCTCCACTTT. V usage is TRBV6-6 and J usage is TRBJ1-6; TRBD1 is a possible D gene (5 bases). Per the germline V gene, CDR1 is MNHNY and CDR2 is SVGAGI (reference sequence). Deletions cut 0 bases from V and 7 bases from J, with 13 bases between. The length of the CDR3 is 16 residues.

DNA of the CDR3: TGTGCCAGTAGTATTAGGCAGGGGATGAACACTGAAGCTTTCTTT. Amino acid sequence: CASSIRQGMNTEAFF. V is TRBV19 and J is TRBJ1-1; D perhaps matches TRBD1 (6 bases). V was clipped by 3 bases and J by 0 bases, with 11 bases between them. CDR3 size: 15 residues. Germline V CDR1 and CDR2: LNHDA, SQIVND (reference sequence).

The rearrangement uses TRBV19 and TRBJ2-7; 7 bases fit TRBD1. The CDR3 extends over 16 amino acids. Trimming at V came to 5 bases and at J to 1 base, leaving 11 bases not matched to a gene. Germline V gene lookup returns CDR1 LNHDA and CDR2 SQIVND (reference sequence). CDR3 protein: CASSGSRGFGSYEQYF. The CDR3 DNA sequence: TGTGCCAGTAGTGGGTCCAGGGGGTTTGGGTCCTACGAGCAGTACTTC.

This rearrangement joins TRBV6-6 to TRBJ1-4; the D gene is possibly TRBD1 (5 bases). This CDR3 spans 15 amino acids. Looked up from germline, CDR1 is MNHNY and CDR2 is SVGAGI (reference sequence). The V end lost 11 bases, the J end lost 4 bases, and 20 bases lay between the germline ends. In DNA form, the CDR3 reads TGTGCCGTGGGGGGTGACAGACAGTTTAATGAAAAACTGTTTTTT. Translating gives CAVGGDRQFNEKLFF.

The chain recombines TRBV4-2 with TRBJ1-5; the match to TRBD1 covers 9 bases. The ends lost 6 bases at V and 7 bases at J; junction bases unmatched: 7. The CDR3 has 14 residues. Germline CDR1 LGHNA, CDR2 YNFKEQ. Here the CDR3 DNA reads TGTGCCAGCAGTTCACAGGGGGCTGAGCAGCCCCAGCATTTT. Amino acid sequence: CASSSQGAEQPQHF.

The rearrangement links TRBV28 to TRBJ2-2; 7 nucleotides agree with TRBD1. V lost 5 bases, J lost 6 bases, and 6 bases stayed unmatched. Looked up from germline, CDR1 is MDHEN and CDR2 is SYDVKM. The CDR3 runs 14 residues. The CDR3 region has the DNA TGTGCCAGCAGTAAACAGGGGAGCGCCGGGGAGCTGTTTTTT. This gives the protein CASSKQGSAGELFF.